This TCR beta chain was obtained from a study of cytomegalovirus exposure and HLA in healthy donors. Study findings and constraints: Some V segments, including TRBV6-2 and TRBV6-3, were excluded as indistinguishable. The listing of roughly 160 TCR beta chains classed them as cytomegalovirus-associated. The authors later linked a missense DCLRE1C variant to TCR beta V- and J-gene trimming.

Researchers ran the PCR with 60 Vbeta and 13 Jbeta primers. The data were produced by immunoSEQ multiplex PCR, yet TCRdb's version contains in-frame clones alone and is incomplete. The repertoire holds over 85,000 clones, with about three quarters as singletons. The CDR3 is 14 residues long. Per germline, CDR1 SGHRS and CDR2 YFSETQ. Trimming left V 4 bases short and J 7 bases short, with 16 bases between. This clone has more than one count but fewer than ten. Antigen: not known. At the time of sampling, donors were nominally healthy, though unrecorded immune exposures were likely. Sequenced sample: PBMCs. The source of this sequence is a man aged 35 to 55 in good health and CMV-seronegative. This chain uses TRBV5-1 with TRBJ2-3; D is possibly TRBD1 (6 bases). As DNA, the CDR3 is TGCGCCAGCAGCCCTGTCTCACAGGGCAATACGCAGTATTTT. It is translated as CASSPVSQGNTQYF.